The 21 T cell receptor beta chains listed next were all sequenced from one sample in a study of vaccination and CD4 T cells after COVID-19. Which antigens these TCRs recognize remains unknown. Treatment defined: approximately nine-day PBMC culture with coronavirus spike peptide pools or control peptides (ViraFEST assay). From the unexposed donor, CD4+ T cells were collected ahead of the COVID-19 pandemic (2011-2018). The Oncomine TCR Beta short-read assay was what sequenced the DNA obtained from cultured CD4+ T cells. TCRdb ran MiXCR on the PCR reads and lists one entry per CDR3 protein. The table lists fewer than 7,000 distinct CDR3 sequences, roughly 40% of them singletons. The sequencing input was CD4+ T cells from blood, cultured in vitro. These TCRs come from a human donor in good health.

The chain uses TRBV4-1 and TRBJ1-5; no clear D. V dropped 0 bases and J dropped 0 bases, with 6 bases sitting between them. The length of the CDR3 is 15 residues. Looked up from germline, CDR1 is MGHRA and CDR2 is YSYEKL. In nucleotides, the CDR3 is TGCGCCAGCAGCCAAGAGATGAATAGCAATCAGCCCCAGCATTTT. The encoded protein is CASSQEMNSNQPQHF.

V is TRBV18 and J is TRBJ1-1, with TRBD1 as a possible D gene (5 bases). Germline CDR1 reads KGHSH; CDR2 reads LQKENI. The germline V and J ends were trimmed by 2 bases and 1 base, with 5 bases remaining between them. This CDR3 spans 13 amino acids. The CDR3 sequence: CASSPGTNTEAFF. The CDR3 region has the DNA TGTGCCAGCTCACCAGGGACGAACACTGAAGCTTTCTTT.

As DNA, the CDR3 is TGTGCCAGCAGTCAACCGACCGGGACAACGAACACTGAAGCTTTCTTT. Protein: CASSQPTGTTNTEAFF. The chain links TRBV6-1 to TRBJ1-1; tentatively, D is TRBD1 (6 bases). The CDR3 contains 16 residues. Germline-derived CDR1 and CDR2 are MNHNS and SASEGT. Trimming pared 5 bases from V and 1 base from J, leaving 17 bases between.

V usage is TRBV2 and J usage is TRBJ2-5, with a weak D call TRBD2 (5 bases). The V end was cut by 6 bases, the J end by 4 bases, with 12 bases between. Germline lookup yields CDR1 SNHLY and CDR2 FYNNEI. CDR3 length: 13 residues. Here the CDR3 reads CASSMRERETQYF. The CDR3 region has the DNA TGTGCCAGCAGCATGAGGGAACGAGAGACCCAGTACTTC.

This clonotype was observed a few times. V is TRBV6-1 and J is TRBJ2-5; either TRBD1 or TRBD2 may fit D (5 bases each). Germline V CDR1 and CDR2: MNHNS, SASEGT. The CDR3 is 15 residues long. The V end lost 9 bases, the J end lost 5 bases, and 22 bases lay between the germline ends. For the CDR3, the DNA is TGTGCCAGTTCCCTTACTGGGGGAGAGCGGGAGACCCAGTACTTC. Its protein is CASSLTGGERETQYF.

In its sample, this clonotype was seen a few times. The V call is TRBV7-9, the J call TRBJ1-1, with D possibly matching TRBD1 (5 bases). V lost 5 bases, J lost 3 bases, and 22 bases lay in between. This CDR3 has 17 amino acids. Germline-derived CDR1 and CDR2 are SEHNR and FQNEAQ (reference sequence). The CDR3 DNA is TGTGCCAGCAGCCGGGGGGTTTCGGATTTTGGAGACACTGAAGCTTTCTTT. This sequence encodes CASSRGVSDFGDTEAFF.

The chain carries TRBV7-8 and TRBJ2-6; D is unresolved. The V and J ends lost 5 bases and 0 bases respectively, with 11 bases between them. This CDR3 contains 16 residues. The germline V gene has CDR1 SGHVS and CDR2 FQNEAQ. The CDR3 here is CASSLTVDSGANVLTF. In nucleotides, the CDR3 is TGTGCCAGCAGCCTAACAGTAGACTCTGGGGCCAACGTCCTGACTTTC.

V is TRBV6-1 and J is TRBJ2-5, with D tentatively TRBD2 (5 bases). With 3 bases removed from V and 4 bases from J, the gap between germline ends came to 9 bases. The germline V gene encodes CDR1 MNHNS and CDR2 SASEGT. This CDR3 is built from 13 residues. CDR3 coding DNA: TGTGCCAGCAGTGAGAGGGCCCCAGAGACCCAGTACTTC. This sequence encodes CASSERAPETQYF.

The chain joins TRBV19 to TRBJ1-6; perhaps TRBD1 as D (5 bases). The CDR3 extends over 14 amino acids. In germline, CDR1 is LNHDA, CDR2 SQIVND (reference sequence). The V and J ends lost 7 bases and 9 bases respectively, with 16 bases between them. DNA for the CDR3: TGTGCCAGTACCCTCGGGTCGGACATTTCACCCCTCCACTTT. Its translation: CASTLGSDISPLHF. Supplemented by reference TRBV19 and TRBJ1-6, the full variable domain reads DGGITQSPKYLFRKEGQNVTLSCEQNLNHDAMYWYRQDPGQGLRLIYYSQIVNDFQKGDIAEGYSVSREKKESFPLTVTSAQKNPTAFYLCASTLGSDISPLHFGNGTRLTVT.

This chain uses TRBV12-3 or TRBV12-4 with TRBJ1-2, with a tentative D call TRBD1 (6 bases). The CDR3 runs 14 residues. Trimming shortened V by 2 bases and J by 5 bases, and 12 bases separated the two germline ends. The CDR3 region is CASSLTDRLYGYTF. The CDR3 DNA follows: TGTGCCAGCAGTTTAACCGACAGGCTATATGGCTACACCTTC.

This clonotype was observed a few times. This chain links TRBV6-1 with TRBJ1-1, with D perhaps TRBD1 (5 bases). The ends were cut back, 5 bases at V and 1 base at J, with 8 bases in the middle. Germline V gene data show CDR1 as MNHNS and CDR2 as SASEGT. CDR3 length: 13 residues. DNA of the CDR3: TGTGCCAGCAGTACCGACAGGAACACTGAAGCTTTCTTT. Translating it yields CASSTDRNTEAFF.

The gene calls are TRBV4-2 and TRBJ2-1; the match to TRBD2 covers 11 bases. Germline CDR1 LGHNA, CDR2 YNFKEQ. This CDR3 region has 16 residues. The V gene end was trimmed by 0 bases and the J gene end by 2 bases; junction bases not matched to a gene: 0. Here the CDR3 DNA reads TGTGCCAGCAGCCAAGATAGCGGGGGGGCCTACAATGAGCAGTTCTTC. Translating it yields CASSQDSGGAYNEQFF.

V is TRBV6-1 and J is TRBJ2-3; 14 bases fit TRBD2. The CDR3 consists of 15 residues. Germline V lookup: CDR1 MNHNS, CDR2 SASEGT. V shed 4 bases, J shed 4 bases, and the junction held 1 base outside the gene matches. CDR3 residues: CASSGLAGGPDTQYF. CDR3 in DNA: TGTGCCAGCAGTGGACTAGCGGGGGGGCCAGATACGCAGTATTTT.

The V call is TRBV20-1, the J call TRBJ2-5; 7 bases agree with TRBD2. Trimming took 4 bases from V and 5 from J; bases not matched to a gene: 7. This CDR3 comprises 13 residues. The germline CDR1 and CDR2 sequences are DFQATT and SNEGSKA (reference sequence). The DNA of the CDR3 is TGCAGTGCTATTGGCGGGGGAAAGGAGACCCAGTACTTC. Residues: CSAIGGGKETQYF.

This clonotype was picked up a small number of times. V usage is TRBV7-2 and J usage is TRBJ1-2; 8 bases fit TRBD1. This CDR3 spans 15 amino acids. J was trimmed by 7 bases and V by 4 bases; bases with no gene match: 11. Germline values: CDR1 SGHTA, CDR2 FQGNSA. CDR3 coding DNA: TGTGCCAGCAGCTCGTACCAGACAGGGGTCGGTGGCTACACCTTC. Translating gives CASSSYQTGVGGYTF.

This clonotype was seen only a few times. This chain links TRBV6-5 with TRBJ1-5; TRBD1 might be the D (5 bases). Between the trimmed V and J ends, which lost 4 bases and 2 bases, there was a span of 15 bases. Germline V gene sequence: CDR1 MNHEY, CDR2 SVGAGI. The CDR3 sequence is 16 residues long. The CDR3 loop reads CASSLSTGQGNQPQHF. The CDR3 DNA sequence: TGTGCCAGCAGTTTAAGCACGGGGCAGGGCAATCAGCCCCAGCATTTT.

This clonotype has only one observation. The chain couples TRBV7-9 to TRBJ1-3; the D is unclear. This CDR3 comprises 15 residues. The germline gives CDR1 SEHNR, CDR2 FQNEAQ (reference sequence). Between the trimmed V and J ends, which lost 5 bases and 0 bases, there was a span of 11 bases. The DNA for the CDR3 is TGTGCCAGCAGCACTACCTACAGCTCTGGAAACACCATATATTTT. This gives the protein CASSTTYSSGNTIYF.

V and J are TRBV5-8 and TRBJ1-2; D might be TRBD1 (6 bases). The CDR3 is 13 amino acids. Germline loops: CDR1 SGHTS, CDR2 YDEGEE. V was trimmed by 2 bases and J by 6 bases, leaving 11 bases between them. The CDR3 loop reads CASSLGGSDGYTF. CDR3 sequence (DNA): TGTGCCAGCAGCTTAGGGGGGAGCGATGGCTACACCTTC.

This clonotype has a handful of counts. The CDR3 DNA sequence: TGTGCCAGCAGTCGAGGGGACTATGGCTACACCTTC. This sequence encodes CASSRGDYGYTF. The chain recombines TRBV25-1 with TRBJ1-2; weak D call: TRBD1 (5 bases). Trimming removed 5 bases from V and 3 bases from J, with 7 bases in between. Germline V gives CDR1 MGHDK, CDR2 SYGVNS. The CDR3 has 12 amino acids.

This clonotype was counted between two and nine times. V and J are TRBV7-9 and TRBJ2-3; D may match TRBD1 or TRBD2 (6 bases each). Germline CDR1 and CDR2: SEHNR and FQNEAQ (reference sequence). The V and J ends lost 11 bases and 3 bases respectively, with 15 bases between them. CDR3 length equals 13 residues. This CDR3 reads CAAEGGRTDTQYF. The CDR3 DNA sequence: TGTGCCGCAGAAGGGGGGCGAACAGATACGCAGTATTTT. The complete variable domain, with remaining parts taken from reference TRBV7-9 and TRBJ2-3, reads DTGVSQNPRHKITKRGQNVTFRCDPISEHNRLYWYRQTLGQGPEFLTYFQNEAQLEKSRLLSDRFSAERPKGSFSTLEIQRTEQGDSAMYLCAAEGGRTDTQYFGPGTRLTVL.

DNA of the CDR3: TGTGCCAGCAGCATACAGGGGGCGAACACCGGGGAGCTGTTTTTT. Amino acids: CASSIQGANTGELFF. This chain connects TRBV7-6 to TRBJ2-2; 8 bases are a match to TRBD1. Germline V gene sequence: CDR1 SGHVS, CDR2 FNYEAQ. J gave up 0 bases and V 5 bases, and 2 bases lay outside the gene matches. CDR3 length equals 15 residues. Drawing the rest from reference TRBV7-6 and TRBJ2-2, the complete variable domain is GAGVSQSPRYKVTKRGQDVALRCDPISGHVSLYWYRQALGQGPEFLTYFNYEAQQDKSGLPNDRFSAERPEGSISTLTIQRTEQRDSAMYRCASSIQGANTGELFFGEGSRLTVL.